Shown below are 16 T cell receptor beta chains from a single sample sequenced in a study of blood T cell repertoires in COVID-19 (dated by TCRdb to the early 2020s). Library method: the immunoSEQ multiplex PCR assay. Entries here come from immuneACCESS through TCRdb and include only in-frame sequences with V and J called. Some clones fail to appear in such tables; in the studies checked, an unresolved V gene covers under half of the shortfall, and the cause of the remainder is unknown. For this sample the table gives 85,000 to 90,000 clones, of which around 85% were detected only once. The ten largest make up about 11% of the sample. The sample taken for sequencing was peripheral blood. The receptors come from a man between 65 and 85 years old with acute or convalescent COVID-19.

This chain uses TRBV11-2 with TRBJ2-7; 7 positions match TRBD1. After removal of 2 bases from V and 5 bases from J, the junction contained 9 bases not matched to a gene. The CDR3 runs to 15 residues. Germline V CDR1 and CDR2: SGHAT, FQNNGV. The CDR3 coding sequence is TGTGCCAGCAGCTTAAGGGGAAGAGGGGGCGACGAGCAGTACTTC. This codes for CASSLRGRGGDEQYF. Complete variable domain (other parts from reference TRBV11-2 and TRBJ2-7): EAGVAQSPRYKIIEKRQSVAFWCNPISGHATLYWYQQILGQGPKLLIQFQNNGVVDDSQLPKDRFSAERLKGVDSTLKIQPAKLEDSAVYLCASSLRGRGGDEQYFGPGTRLTVT.

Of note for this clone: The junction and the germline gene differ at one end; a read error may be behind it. CDR3 amino acids: CSGGDSYNEQFF. CDR3 nucleotides: TGCAGCGGCGGGGACTCCTACAATGAGCAGTTCTTC. The gene calls are TRBV18 and TRBJ2-1; a possible D gene is TRBD2 (6 bases). The CDR3 loop spans 12 amino acids. The V gene's germline CDR1 is KGHSH and CDR2 LQKENI.

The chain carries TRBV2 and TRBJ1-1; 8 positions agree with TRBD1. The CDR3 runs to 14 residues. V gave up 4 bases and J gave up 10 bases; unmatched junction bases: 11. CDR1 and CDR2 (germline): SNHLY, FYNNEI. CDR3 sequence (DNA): TGTGCCAGCAGTGTCTATAGACAGGGGACGGGAGCTTTCTTT. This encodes CASSVYRQGTGAFF.

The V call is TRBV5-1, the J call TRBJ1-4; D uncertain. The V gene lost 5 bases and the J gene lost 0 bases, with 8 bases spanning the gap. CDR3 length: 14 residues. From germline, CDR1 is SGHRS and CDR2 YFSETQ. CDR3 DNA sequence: TGCGCCAGCAGAGAGACACCAACTAATGAAAAACTGTTTTTT. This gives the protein CASRETPTNEKLFF.

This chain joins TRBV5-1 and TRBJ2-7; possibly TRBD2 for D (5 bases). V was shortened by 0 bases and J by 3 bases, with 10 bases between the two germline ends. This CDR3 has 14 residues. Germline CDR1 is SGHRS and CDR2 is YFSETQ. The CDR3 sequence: CASSLDGINYEQYF. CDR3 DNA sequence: TGCGCCAGCAGCTTGGACGGGATCAACTACGAGCAGTACTTC.

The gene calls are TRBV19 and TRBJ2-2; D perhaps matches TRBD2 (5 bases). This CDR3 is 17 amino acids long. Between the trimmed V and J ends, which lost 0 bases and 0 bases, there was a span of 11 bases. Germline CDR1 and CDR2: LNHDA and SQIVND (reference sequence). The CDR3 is CASSIDLGSSNTGELFF. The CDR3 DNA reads TGTGCCAGTAGTATAGATCTGGGGAGTTCGAACACCGGGGAGCTGTTTTTT.

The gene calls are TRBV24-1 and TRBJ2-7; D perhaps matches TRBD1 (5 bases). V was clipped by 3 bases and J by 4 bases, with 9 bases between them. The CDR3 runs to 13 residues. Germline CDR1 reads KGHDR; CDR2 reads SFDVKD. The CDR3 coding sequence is TGTGCCACCAGTGATGAGGACACTTACGAGCAGTACTTC. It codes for CATSDEDTYEQYF.

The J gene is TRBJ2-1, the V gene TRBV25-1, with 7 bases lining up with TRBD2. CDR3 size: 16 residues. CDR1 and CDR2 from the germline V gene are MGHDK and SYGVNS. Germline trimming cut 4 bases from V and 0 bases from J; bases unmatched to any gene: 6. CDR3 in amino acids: CASSGMGGGSYNEQFF. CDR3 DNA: TGTGCCAGCAGTGGTATGGGGGGGGGCTCCTACAATGAGCAGTTCTTC.

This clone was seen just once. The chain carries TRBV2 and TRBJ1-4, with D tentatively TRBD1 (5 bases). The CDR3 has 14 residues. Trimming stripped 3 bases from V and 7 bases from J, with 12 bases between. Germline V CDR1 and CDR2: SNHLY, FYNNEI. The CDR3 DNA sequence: TGTGCCAGCAGTGATGGGGCAGGGATTGAAAAACTGTTTTTT. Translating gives CASSDGAGIEKLFF.

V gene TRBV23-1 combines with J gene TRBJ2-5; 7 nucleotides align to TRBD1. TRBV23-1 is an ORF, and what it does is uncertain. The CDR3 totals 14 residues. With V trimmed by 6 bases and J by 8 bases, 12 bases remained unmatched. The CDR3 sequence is CASSEWDSPSTQYF. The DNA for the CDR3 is TGCGCCAGCAGCGAATGGGACAGCCCGAGCACCCAGTACTTC.

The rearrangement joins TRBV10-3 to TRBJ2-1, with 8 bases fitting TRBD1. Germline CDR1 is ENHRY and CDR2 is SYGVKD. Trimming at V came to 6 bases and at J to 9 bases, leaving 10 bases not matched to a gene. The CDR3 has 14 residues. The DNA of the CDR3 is TGTGCCATCAGACCCGGGACAGGAGCCAGTGAGCAGTTCTTC. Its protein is CAIRPGTGASEQFF.

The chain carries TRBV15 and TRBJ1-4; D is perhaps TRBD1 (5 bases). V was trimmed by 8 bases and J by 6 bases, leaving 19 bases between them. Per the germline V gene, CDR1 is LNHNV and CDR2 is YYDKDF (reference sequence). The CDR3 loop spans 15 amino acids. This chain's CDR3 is CATRALQGSDEKLFF. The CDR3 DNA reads TGTGCCACCCGAGCATTGCAGGGTAGTGATGAAAAACTGTTTTTT.

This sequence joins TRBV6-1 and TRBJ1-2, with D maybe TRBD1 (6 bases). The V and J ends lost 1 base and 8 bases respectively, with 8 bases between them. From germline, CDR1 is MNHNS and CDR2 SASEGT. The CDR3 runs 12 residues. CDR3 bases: TGTGCCAGCAGTGAAGGGGGGGGCGGCTACACCTTC. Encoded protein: CASSEGGGGYTF.

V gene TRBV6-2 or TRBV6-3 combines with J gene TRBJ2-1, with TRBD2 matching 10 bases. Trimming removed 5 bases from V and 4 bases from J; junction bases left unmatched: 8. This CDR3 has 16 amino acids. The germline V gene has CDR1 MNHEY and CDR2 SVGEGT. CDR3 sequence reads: CASSAQRGGSYNEQFF. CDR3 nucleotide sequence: TGTGCCAGCAGTGCCCAGCGGGGGGGTTCGTACAATGAGCAGTTCTTC.

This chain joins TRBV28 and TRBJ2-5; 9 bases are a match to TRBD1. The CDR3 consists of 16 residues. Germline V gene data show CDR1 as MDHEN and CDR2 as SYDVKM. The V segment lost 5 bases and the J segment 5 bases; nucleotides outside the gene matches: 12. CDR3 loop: CASSTKRGQGVETQYF. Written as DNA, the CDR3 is TGTGCCAGCAGTACAAAGCGGGGACAGGGTGTGGAGACCCAGTACTTC.

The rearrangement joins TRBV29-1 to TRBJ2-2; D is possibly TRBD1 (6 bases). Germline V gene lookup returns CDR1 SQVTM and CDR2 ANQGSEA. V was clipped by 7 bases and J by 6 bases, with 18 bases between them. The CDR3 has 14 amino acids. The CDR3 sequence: CSATGTSNPGELFF. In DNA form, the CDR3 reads TGCAGCGCCACCGGGACATCCAACCCCGGGGAGCTGTTTTTT.